This T cell receptor beta chain appears in the sequencing data of a study of identifying expanded T cells in peripheral blood. General observations from the study: Across healthy donors, higher total template counts meant significantly greater approximately two-week count variance. Technical replicates showed around 1.3 changed clones; approximately 2 weeks about 16; four weeks 19.

This CDR3 has 16 amino acids. Germline V lookup: CDR1 SGHNT, CDR2 YENEEA. Trimming left V 4 bases short and J 0 bases short, with 13 bases between. Clones were read by immunoSEQ multiplex PCR, and TCRdb kept only the in-frame ones, dropping some. This sample has about 78,000 clones; 84% occur once, and the top ten carry approximately 20%. For this clone: Its antigen is still unknown.

During the collection period, no donor immune events like infections were recorded. The chain recombines TRBV11-3 with TRBJ2-1; unclear D gene. Sequencing input: blood. This clonotype was obtained from a person aged 18 to 75 in good health. Written as DNA, the CDR3 is TGTGCCAGCAGCTCCCCATCAGGTAGCTCCTACAATGAGCAGTTCTTC. Translating it yields CASSSPSGSSYNEQFF.